Many counts were recorded for the clone carrying this T cell receptor beta chain. Antigen: not known. This sample was taken from a study of identical twins. Broader study findings: Findings came from cross-sectional statistics, without long-term follow-up of donors. Weaker excess sharing between twins was seen in beta out-of-frame sequences.

Trimming took off 0 bases at V and 13 bases at J, with 16 bases between the two ends. The CDR3 extends over 14 amino acids. Germline lookup yields CDR1 LGHNA and CDR2 YNFKEQ. TCRdb re-analysed the 5' RACE reads in MiXCR, keeping a single row per CDR3 protein. Of 250,000 to 300,000 distinct CDR3 sequences in the sample, roughly 9.8% are singletons; the top ten hold about 7.1%. Another study also made use of these data, one on yellow fever vaccine responses in identical twins. As reported in that work: Reports say the vaccine T cell response in twins looked partly convergent and partly personalized.

J is TRBJ2-1 and V is TRBV4-2; no clear D gene. The sequenced sample was CD8+ T cells sorted from blood. The clonotype was recovered from a woman aged 18-30 years in good health. The CDR3 reads CASSQDLLMDRQFF. For the CDR3, the DNA is TGTGCCAGCAGCCAAGATCTCCTAATGGATCGACAGTTCTTC.